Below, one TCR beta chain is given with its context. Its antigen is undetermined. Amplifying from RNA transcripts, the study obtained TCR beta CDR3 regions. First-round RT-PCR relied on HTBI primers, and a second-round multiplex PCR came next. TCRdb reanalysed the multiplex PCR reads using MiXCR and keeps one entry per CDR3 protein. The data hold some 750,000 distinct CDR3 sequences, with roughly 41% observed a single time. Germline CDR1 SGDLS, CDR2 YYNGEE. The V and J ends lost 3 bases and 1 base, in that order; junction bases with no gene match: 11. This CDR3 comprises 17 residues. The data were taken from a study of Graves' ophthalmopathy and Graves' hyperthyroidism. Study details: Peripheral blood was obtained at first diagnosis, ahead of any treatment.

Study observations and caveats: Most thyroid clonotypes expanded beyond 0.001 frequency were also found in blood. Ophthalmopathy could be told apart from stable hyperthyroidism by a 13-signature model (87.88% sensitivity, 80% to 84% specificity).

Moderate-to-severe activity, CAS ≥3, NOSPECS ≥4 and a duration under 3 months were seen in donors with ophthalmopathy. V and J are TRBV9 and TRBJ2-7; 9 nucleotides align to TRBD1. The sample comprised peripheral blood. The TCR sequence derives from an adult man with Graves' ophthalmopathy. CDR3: CASSAKEGTGPSYEQYF. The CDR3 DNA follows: TGTGCCAGCAGCGCAAAGGAGGGGACAGGGCCATCCTACGAGCAGTACTTC.